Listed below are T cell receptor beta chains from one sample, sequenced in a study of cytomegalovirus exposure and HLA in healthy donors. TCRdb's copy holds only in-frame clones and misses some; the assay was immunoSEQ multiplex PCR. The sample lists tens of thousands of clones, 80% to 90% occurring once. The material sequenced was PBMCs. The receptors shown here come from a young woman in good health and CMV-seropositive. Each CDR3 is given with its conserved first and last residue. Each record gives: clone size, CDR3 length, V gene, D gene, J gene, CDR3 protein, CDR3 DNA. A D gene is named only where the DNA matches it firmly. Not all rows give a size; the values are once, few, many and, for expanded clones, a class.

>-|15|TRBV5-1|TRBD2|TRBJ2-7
CASSPGLAVSYEQYF
TGCGCCAGCAGCCCGGGACTAGCGGTCTCCTACGAGCAGTACTTC
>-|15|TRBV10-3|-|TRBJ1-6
CATNPRVDSWSPLHF
TGTGCCACCAACCCCAGGGTGGATTCCTGGTCACCCCTCCACTTT
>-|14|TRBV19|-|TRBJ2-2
CASSIDSGAGELFF
TGTGCCAGTAGTATAGATTCAGGGGCCGGGGAGCTGTTTTTT
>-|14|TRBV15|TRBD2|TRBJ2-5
CATSMLAGGETQYF
TGTGCCACCAGCATGTTAGCGGGAGGGGAGACCCAGTACTTC
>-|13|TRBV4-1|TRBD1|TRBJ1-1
CASRGQGISEAFF
TGCGCCAGTCGAGGACAGGGGATCTCTGAAGCTTTCTTT
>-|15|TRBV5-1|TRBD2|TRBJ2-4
CASSLTTSGENIQYF
TGCGCCAGCAGCTTAACGACTAGCGGGGAAAACATTCAGTACTTC
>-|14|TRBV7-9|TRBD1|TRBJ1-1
CASSPNRGQDEAFF
TGTGCCAGCAGCCCCAACAGGGGGCAGGATGAAGCTTTCTTT
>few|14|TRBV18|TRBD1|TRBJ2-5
CASSPTGRQETQYF
TGTGCCAGCTCACCGACAGGGCGGCAAGAGACCCAGTACTTC
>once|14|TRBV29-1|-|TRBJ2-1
CSLVDRSSYNEQFF
TGCAGCTTGGTAGACAGGAGCTCCTACAATGAGCAGTTCTTC
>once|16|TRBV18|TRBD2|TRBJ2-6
CASSPGGGLGANVLTF
TGTGCCAGCTCACCCGGGGGGGGCCTAGGGGCCAACGTCCTGACTTTC
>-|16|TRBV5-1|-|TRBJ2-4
CASSLAGVWAKNIQYF
TGCGCCAGCAGCTTGGCGGGGGTGTGGGCCAAAAACATTCAGTACTTC
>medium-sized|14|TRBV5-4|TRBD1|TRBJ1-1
CASSLTTGGTEAFF
TGTGCCAGCAGCCTAACCACAGGGGGCACTGAAGCTTTCTTT
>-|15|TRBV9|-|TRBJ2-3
CASSVGSSGTDTQYF
TGTGCCAGCAGCGTCGGGTCTAGCGGCACAGATACGCAGTATTTT
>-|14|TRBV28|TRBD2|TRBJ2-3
CASRSGSPPDTQYF
TGTGCCAGCCGTAGCGGGTCTCCCCCAGATACGCAGTATTTT
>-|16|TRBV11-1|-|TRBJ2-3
CASSLVGPGDTDTQYF
TGTGCCAGCAGCTTAGTCGGTCCGGGGGACACAGATACGCAGTATTTT
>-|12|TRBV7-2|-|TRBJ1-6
CASSQNNSPLHF
TGTGCCAGCAGCCAGAATAATTCACCCCTCCACTTT
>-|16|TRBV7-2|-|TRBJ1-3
CASSPYSKVGRNTIYF
TGTGCCAGCAGCCCTTATTCTAAAGTCGGTAGAAACACCATATATTTT